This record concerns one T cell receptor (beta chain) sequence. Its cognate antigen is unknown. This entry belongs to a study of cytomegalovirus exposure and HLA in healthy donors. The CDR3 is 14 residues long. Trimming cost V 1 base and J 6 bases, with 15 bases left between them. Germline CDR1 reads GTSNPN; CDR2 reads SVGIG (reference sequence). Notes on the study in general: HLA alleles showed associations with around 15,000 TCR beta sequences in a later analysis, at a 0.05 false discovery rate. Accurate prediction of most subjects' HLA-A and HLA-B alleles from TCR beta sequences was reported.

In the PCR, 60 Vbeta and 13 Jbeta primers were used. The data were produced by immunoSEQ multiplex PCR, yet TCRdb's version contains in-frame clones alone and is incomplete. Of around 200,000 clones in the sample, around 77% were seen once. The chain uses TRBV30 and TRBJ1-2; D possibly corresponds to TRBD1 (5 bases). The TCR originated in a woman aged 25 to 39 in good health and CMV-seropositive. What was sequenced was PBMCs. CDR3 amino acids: CAWSAGRELDGYTF. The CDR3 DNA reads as TGTGCCTGGAGTGCGGGCAGGGAATTGGATGGCTACACCTTC.